Below, 8 T cell receptor beta chains from the same sample are listed, as sequenced in a study of shared clonotypes between healthy human individuals. Sequencing used immunoSEQ multiplex PCR; TCRdb keeps in-frame clones, though not all of them. The sample has about 2 million clones, about 95% seen once. Naive CD8 cells comprised CD45RO-negative, CCR7-positively selected cells, excluding terminally differentiated effector memory CD45RA+ cells. Sample: naive CD8+ T cells sorted from blood. The receptors originated from a man aged 18-30 years in good health.

The V gene is TRBV10-2, the J gene TRBJ2-3; 7 nucleotides align to TRBD1. Germline V gene data show CDR1 as WSHSY and CDR2 as SAAADI. The CDR3 spans 16 residues. The V and J ends lost 3 bases and 0 bases, in that order; junction bases with no gene match: 6. The CDR3 here is CASSDKGQTSTDTQYF. In DNA form, the CDR3 reads TGCGCCAGCAGTGATAAGGGACAGACCAGCACAGATACGCAGTATTTT.

The rearrangement uses TRBV7-9 and TRBJ2-7; possibly TRBD1 for D (7 bases). The CDR3 totals 16 residues. Germline CDR1 is SEHNR and CDR2 is FQNEAQ (reference sequence). Deletions cut 0 bases from V and 3 bases from J, with 15 bases between. The CDR3 loop reads CASSLADAGGFYEQYF. For the CDR3, the DNA is TGTGCCAGCAGCTTAGCGGACGCAGGGGGGTTCTACGAGCAGTACTTC.

The rearrangement links TRBV4-1 to TRBJ2-2; the D gene is possibly TRBD2 (5 bases). The germline CDR1 and CDR2 sequences are MGHRA and YSYEKL. This CDR3 contains 17 residues. Trimming cost V 1 base and J 4 bases, with 16 bases left between them. CDR3 nucleotides: TGCGCCAGCAGCCAAGTTGGGGTCCGAGAGGGCACCGGGGAGCTGTTTTTT. Protein sequence: CASSQVGVREGTGELFF.

The chain has TRBV11-2 and TRBJ2-3; D not certain. V dropped 6 bases and J dropped 5 bases, with 9 bases sitting between them. The CDR3 length is 12 residues. The germline V gene encodes CDR1 SGHAT and CDR2 FQNNGV. The CDR3 DNA reads TGTGCCAGCAGTTTCTGGGGAGATACGCAGTATTTT. The encoded protein is CASSFWGDTQYF.

The chain carries TRBV5-5 and TRBJ1-5; D unclear. Trimming pared 0 bases from V and 2 bases from J, leaving 12 bases between. Germline CDR1 reads SGHKS; CDR2 reads YYEKEE (reference sequence). The CDR3 is 16 residues long. The CDR3 DNA reads as TGTGCCAGCAGCTTGGAGAGCCATCTCGGCAATCAGCCCCAGCATTTT. This codes for CASSLESHLGNQPQHF.

The rearrangement links TRBV2 to TRBJ1-5; D is unresolved. Trimming pared 1 base from V and 2 bases from J, leaving 3 bases between. Germline V gene sequence: CDR1 SNHLY, CDR2 FYNNEI. This CDR3 comprises 13 residues. This CDR3 is CASSEEGNQPQHF. The CDR3 coding sequence is TGTGCCAGCAGTGAAGAGGGCAATCAGCCCCAGCATTTT.

This clone has just one count. The chain links TRBV19 to TRBJ2-1; 11 bases fit TRBD2. CDR3 size: 16 residues. The junction had 12 bases not matched to a gene; V was cut back by 4 bases and J by 10 bases. Germline V lookup: CDR1 LNHDA, CDR2 SQIVND (reference sequence). The CDR3 nucleotides read TGTGCCAGTAGTACCTTAGCGGGAGGGCCTCTTTACGAGCAGTTCTTC. Translating it yields CASSTLAGGPLYEQFF.

J is TRBJ2-7 and V is TRBV27; 7 bases are a match to TRBD1. Germline values: CDR1 MNHEY, CDR2 SMNVEV (reference sequence). This CDR3 contains 13 residues. After removal of 4 bases from V and 3 bases from J, the junction contained 3 bases not matched to a gene. The CDR3 sequence is CASSWGQLYEQYF. For the CDR3, the DNA is TGTGCCAGCAGTTGGGGACAGCTCTACGAGCAGTACTTC.